This TCR beta chain is drawn from a study of shared clonotypes between healthy human individuals (dated by TCRdb to 2019 to 2021). Looking at the study overall: A few men and two women, aged 18 to 49 years, made up the cohort. To increase sequencing depth and limit assay-specific biases, different laboratories used diverse techniques to prepare libraries and sequence TCR repertoires. To estimate repertoire size and how much clonotypes are shared between individuals, the study performed deep sequencing of blood TCR repertoires from five healthy adults. Per donor, three plates each were used for CD4 naive and CD4 memory, two for CD8 naive, and one for CD8 memory. Each donor's leukapheresis produced roughly between roughly 0.94 and 9.5 billion PBMCs. The research as a whole found: The small number of donors limited the genetic and exposure-history diversity represented. Roughly 5.2% of naive CD4, around 3.6% of naive CD8, 2.3% of memory CD4, and less than 0.45% of memory CD8 clonotypes were shared across several donors. Only blood was sampled, and tissue TCR repertoires likely differ from those in blood. Even with the large sequencing depth, rarefaction of the sorted-subset datasets indicated that sequencing was incomplete. Compared with non-shared clonotypes, the clonotypes found in all four sorted-subset donors had higher generation probabilities. Naive subsets generally had larger estimated clonotype richness than memory subsets. Pairwise subsampling indicated that sequencing depth was expected to affect the degree of clonotype sharing among donors.

Worth noting for this clone: The specificity of this receptor is unknown. Base qualities are not recorded, but no much larger clone differs from it by a single base.

Donors were healthy HIV-negative adults with no recently reported acute infections or vaccinations. Every donor was a Caucasian adult living in Nashville, Tennessee, USA. CD4+ T cells were enriched through magnetic negative selection, after which naive cells were positively selected on CD45RA and the remaining negative fraction served as the memory subset. Blood was collected by leukapheresis, and PBMCs were isolated by Ficoll-Histopaque density gradient centrifugation and then cryopreserved in liquid nitrogen vapor phase. Analytical flow cytometry was used to check the purity and quantity of each magnetically sorted T cell population. From each sorted fraction, genomic DNA was isolated and quantified by UV absorbance on a Nanodrop 2000c. Using the deep immunoSEQ assay, multiplex PCR amplified TCR CDR3 regions from genomic DNA. Extracted genomic DNA from each cell subset was distributed evenly across all wells of several immunoSEQ 96-well plates, and each plate was treated as a replicate. Each replicate PCR for sorted subsets received 200 ng genomic DNA, equal to 30,000 or so T cell genomes. The purified libraries were quantified using a Qubit 3.0 fluorometer, sized with a Bioanalyzer 2100, and then quantified again using the KAPA Library Quantification kit. Every immunoSEQ 96-well plate was sequenced on a separate single-read 150-cycle Illumina NextSeq 550 flow cell. From the authors' description of their analysis: Because only junctional sequences without quality scores were contained in the immunoSEQ output, filtering matching that applied to full-length reads could not be performed. To assign V/J genes and CDR3, sequences were annotated against IMGT germline references using PyIR, a Python wrapper for IgBLAST v1.9. Reads with weak V/J assignments (E-value above 1e-6), missing CDR3, stop codons, out-of-frame junctions, or ambiguous translated residues were removed. A V3J clonotype was defined by an identical inferred V gene, J gene, and CDR3 amino acid sequence. The percentage overlap between two repertoires was calculated by dividing the number of shared unique clonotypes by the size of the smaller repertoire. Three approaches were used to assess repertoire richness: RTK rarefaction, the Chao1 estimator, and Recon v2.1 estimates of unobserved clonotypes. OLGA was used to compute generation probabilities for all TCRbeta clonotypes that the gDNA method yielded from several donors. TCRdb re-hosts the immuneACCESS table, in-frame sequences only. Its copies lack some clones; in the studies checked, an unresolved V gene accounts for under half of them, and the cause for the rest is not known. The V and J calls and clone size were taken over from that table, and D and trimming were inferred from the DNA. The sample table records about 1,500,000 clones; roughly 96% of these occur just once. Approximately 1.1% of the sample lies in the top ten.

Taken from cysteine to phenylalanine, the CDR3 has 14 residues. Solely the CDR3 DNA is kept, with 42 bases framed from the first base. Trimming leaves V shorter by 1 base and J shorter by 10 bases, with the junction holding 7 bases beyond the gene matches. From a lookup of the germline V gene (reference sequence), CDR1 and CDR2 are LNHDA and SQIVND. Sequencing was carried out using naive CD4+ T cells sorted from blood. Interpreted using the paper, the cell subset or site label stands for: CD45RA+ positively selected. The clonotype originates from a man between 25 and 39 years old in good health. The V and J segments used are TRBV19 and TRBJ2-1; 7 bases in between match TRBD2. The base sequence is TGTGCCAGTAGTATAGTGACTAGCTCGGGGGAGCAGTTCTTC. The encoded protein is CASSIVTSSGEQFF. Here the CDR3 is joined to the reference TRBV19 and TRBJ2-1 genes, and the full variable domain is: DGGITQSPKYLFRKEGQNVTLSCEQNLNHDAMYWYRQDPGQGLRLIYYSQIVNDFQKGDIAEGYSVSREKKESFPLTVTSAQKNPTAFYLCASSIVTSSGEQFFGPGTRLTVL.